This T cell receptor beta chain is from a study of glioma-infiltrating T cells. The iRepertoire nested amplicon-rescue multiplex PCR amplified TCR alpha and beta CDR3s from RNA. A single record per CDR3 protein comes from TCRdb applying MiXCR to the multiplex PCR reads. The top ten hold nearly 15% of the sample, which has 100,000 to 150,000 distinct CDR3 sequences, less than 30% seen once. This clonotype was observed a few times. Trimming took 0 bases from V and 2 from J, leaving 5 bases between them. The V gene's germline CDR1 is GTSNPN and CDR2 SVGIG (reference sequence). This CDR3 region has 13 residues.

The specimen was glioma tissue, nonneoplastic brain tissue, or PBMCs (not recorded which). The chain recombines TRBV30 with TRBJ1-5, with D uncertain. This sequence was found in a human donor with low-grade glioma or glioblastoma, undergoing nonglioma brain surgery, or in good health (not recorded which). This chain's CDR3 is CAWSVGRNQPQHF. The DNA of the CDR3 is TGTGCCTGGAGTGTGGGCCGCAATCAGCCCCAGCATTTT. Full variable domain (missing parts from reference TRBV30 and TRBJ1-5): SQTIHQWPATLVQPVGSPLSLECTVEGTSNPNLYWYRQAAGRGLQLLFYSVGIGQISSEVPQNLSASRPQDRQFILSSKKLLLSDSGFYLCAWSVGRNQPQHFGDGTRLSIL.